The clone carrying this T cell receptor beta chain was observed a handful of times. The data were taken from a study of response to subunit inactivated influenza vaccine. Germline V gives CDR1 DFQATT, CDR2 SNEGSKA (reference sequence). V gave up 0 bases and J gave up 0 bases, with 15 bases separating them. The CDR3 runs 17 residues. From the RT-PCR reads, TCRdb called clonotypes with MiXCR, one entry per CDR3 protein. Altogether about 540,000 distinct CDR3 sequences are present, approximately 22% being singletons, with the ten largest covering under 3.5%. This sample was shared with a second study, whose subject was T cells expressing NK-cell markers. This second study notes: What made the TCR beta cDNA was 5'RACE template switching with UMIs. In roughly 6 donors, dominant CD3+CD56+NKG2C+ clones formed 1.0-7.0% of CD8+ cells.

Sequencing used CD4+ T cells sorted from PBMCs, obtained about 13 days after vaccination. The receptor comes from a middle-aged man who received an inactivated influenza vaccine. This chain uses TRBV20-1 with TRBJ1-5, with unresolved D. Written as DNA, the CDR3 is TGCAGTGCTAGAGATATTCGGGGAGATCATAGCAATCAGCCCCAGCATTTT. Residues: CSARDIRGDHSNQPQHF.